These 21 T cell receptor beta chains were all obtained from the same sample, sequenced in a study of T-cell reconstitution after alpha-beta-depleted transplantation in children. TCRbeta library construction was performed incorporating unique molecular identifiers. TCRdb re-derived calls from the PCR reads in MiXCR, one entry per CDR3 protein. The data hold hundreds of thousands of distinct CDR3 sequences, with around 12% observed a single time. The specimen comprised PBMCs from the stem cell graft donor, sampled from the stem cell graft. The receptors come from a human donor who donated a stem cell graft to a child with acute lymphoblastic leukemia.

The sample holds many counts of this clonotype. The rearrangement joins TRBV11-2 to TRBJ2-5, with 12 bases identical to TRBD2. The CDR3 runs 15 residues. The V gene's germline CDR1 is SGHAT and CDR2 FQNNGV. The J segment lost 7 bases and the V segment lost 5 bases, leaving 8 bases of the junction unmatched. The CDR3 is CASSRELAGGGTQYF. The CDR3 DNA is TGTGCCAGCAGCCGGGAACTAGCGGGGGGAGGGACCCAGTACTTC.

This clonotype occurred many times. The rearrangement joins TRBV7-9 to TRBJ1-2; D possibly corresponds to TRBD1 (5 bases). Germline V CDR1 and CDR2: SEHNR, FQNEAQ (reference sequence). CDR3 length: 16 amino acids. V shed 3 bases and J shed 0 bases, with 14 bases lying between them. CDR3 nucleotides: TGTGCCAGCAGCTTCCTGAACAGGTCTCCTAACTATGGCTACACCTTC. Its protein is CASSFLNRSPNYGYTF.

This clonotype was picked up many times. CDR3 coding DNA: TGCAGTGCTAGAGTAACGTTGGGGCGGGAGAGCAATCAGCCCCAGCATTTT. Amino acids: CSARVTLGRESNQPQHF. This chain joins TRBV20-1 and TRBJ1-5; D is possibly TRBD1 (5 bases). The V end was cut by 1 base, the J end by 1 base, with 17 bases between. The CDR3 is made up of 17 amino acids. Germline loops: CDR1 DFQATT, CDR2 SNEGSKA (reference sequence).

This clonotype has at least ten counts. The chain recombines TRBV18 with TRBJ2-7; unclear D gene. CDR1 is KGHSH, CDR2 LQKENI, per germline. The CDR3 runs to 14 residues. V was clipped by 1 base and J by 5 bases, with 12 bases between them. CDR3 sequence reads: CASSPQPGRDEQYF. The CDR3 DNA reads TGTGCCAGCTCACCACAACCGGGTCGGGACGAGCAGTACTTC.

This clonotype has only a few counts. The J gene is TRBJ2-3, the V gene TRBV27; 14 bases are a match to TRBD2. V shed 5 bases, J shed 6 bases, and the junction held 13 bases outside the gene matches. Germline CDR1 MNHEY, CDR2 SMNVEV (reference sequence). The CDR3 is 18 residues long. CDR3 DNA: TGTGCCAGCAGTCGAACGGGACTAGCGGGGGTCTTCGGGGATACGCAGTATTTT. Protein: CASSRTGLAGVFGDTQYF.

The sample holds a few counts of this clonotype. This chain joins TRBV6-1 and TRBJ1-1, with a tentative D call TRBD1 (5 bases). The V gene's germline CDR1 is MNHNS and CDR2 SASEGT. The CDR3 sequence is 14 residues long. V lost 8 bases to trimming and J lost 4 bases, with 17 bases between them. DNA for the CDR3: TGTGCCAGCCGGCCGGGGGGATGGAGCACTGAAGCTTTCTTT. Its protein product is CASRPGGWSTEAFF.

J is TRBJ2-7 and V is TRBV12-3 or TRBV12-4; weak D call: TRBD2 (6 bases). The V and J ends lost 3 bases and 3 bases respectively, with 21 bases between them. The CDR3 length is 17 residues. CDR3: CASSFLSSRTMNYEQYF. For the CDR3, the DNA is TGTGCCAGCAGTTTCCTATCCTCCCGGACTATGAACTACGAGCAGTACTTC.

This clonotype was detected many times. The rearrangement uses TRBV28 and TRBJ2-1; perhaps TRBD2 as D (5 bases). The CDR3 loop spans 15 amino acids. Germline V lookup: CDR1 MDHEN, CDR2 SYDVKM. V lost 5 bases and J lost 7, with 18 bases in between. This CDR3 reads CASSLTPTTLNEQFF. CDR3 nucleotides: TGTGCCAGCAGTCTCACCCCGACTACTCTTAATGAGCAGTTCTTC.

This clonotype was detected ten times or more. This chain uses TRBV6-5 with TRBJ2-5, with 7 bases matching TRBD1. Per the germline V gene, CDR1 is MNHEY and CDR2 is SVGAGI. The CDR3 is 15 amino acids. Trimming at V came to 5 bases and at J to 2 bases, leaving 8 bases not matched to a gene. The CDR3 region is CASSPFSGQQETQYF. CDR3 DNA sequence: TGTGCCAGCAGTCCATTCTCGGGACAGCAAGAGACCCAGTACTTC.

The V call is TRBV7-9, the J call TRBJ2-5, with a tentative D call TRBD2 (6 bases). The germline V and J ends were trimmed by 10 bases and 2 bases, with 17 bases remaining between them. Germline CDR1 SEHNR, CDR2 FQNEAQ (reference sequence). The CDR3 runs to 14 residues. CDR3 in amino acids: CATSKGTGQETQYF. The DNA of the CDR3 is TGTGCCACCTCCAAAGGGACTGGACAAGAGACCCAGTACTTC.

Ten or more counts support this clonotype. The chain carries TRBV6-1 and TRBJ1-2; 9 bases align to TRBD1. The V gene's germline CDR1 is MNHNS and CDR2 SASEGT. V was pared by 11 bases and J by 6 bases, with 10 bases of the junction left unmatched. CDR3 length equals 13 residues. The CDR3: CAGSRDRDNGYTF. DNA for the CDR3: TGTGCCGGATCCCGGGACAGGGACAATGGCTACACCTTC.

This clonotype has ten or more counts. V and J are TRBV7-2 and TRBJ2-5, with D perhaps matching TRBD2 (7 bases). This CDR3 comprises 15 residues. Trimming took off 3 bases at V and 1 base at J, with 12 bases between the two ends. CDR1 and CDR2 from the germline V gene are SGHTA and FQGNSA. CDR3 protein: CASSFRGDIQETQYF. In DNA form, the CDR3 reads TGTGCCAGCAGCTTTCGGGGGGACATCCAAGAGACCCAGTACTTC.

This clonotype was found many times. This rearrangement joins TRBV12-3 or TRBV12-4 to TRBJ2-5; weak D call: TRBD1 (5 bases). The CDR3 has 13 residues. Trimming cost V 5 bases and J 3 bases, with 10 bases left between them. This CDR3 is CASSQDTKETQYF. In DNA form, the CDR3 reads TGTGCCAGCAGTCAGGACACTAAAGAGACCCAGTACTTC.

A word on this clonotype: This sequence may be a read error, since a much larger clone differs from it by one base. The V call is TRBV18, the J call TRBJ1-5; D gene ambiguous. The V gene lost 3 bases and the J gene lost 5 bases, with 11 bases spanning the gap. Germline V lookup: CDR1 KGHSH, CDR2 LQKENI. The CDR3 loop spans 14 amino acids. The CDR3 nucleotides are TGTGCCAGCTCACCCCAGTGTAGTGATCAGCCCCAGCATTTT. It translates to CASSPQCSDQPQHF.

This clonotype has a count of ten or more. J is TRBJ1-1 and V is TRBV6-2 or TRBV6-3, with 7 bases identical to TRBD1. From germline, CDR1 is MNHEY and CDR2 SVGEGT. The CDR3 is made up of 15 amino acids. The V and J ends lost 7 bases and 1 base, in that order; junction bases with no gene match: 9. CDR3 in DNA: TGTGCCAGCACCCCGGGGGAGGGGGCGAACACTGAAGCTTTCTTT. Its protein product is CASTPGEGANTEAFF.

Comments on this clonotype: Relative to the germline gene, one junction end is altered; a read error may explain this. This chain uses TRBV12-3 or TRBV12-4 with TRBJ2-7; D call uncertain. The CDR3 has 13 residues. CDR3 amino acids: CASSLGSSYQQYF. The CDR3 DNA sequence: TGTGCCAGCAGTTTGGGAAGCTCCTACCAGCAGTACTTC.

The chain recombines TRBV5-6 with TRBJ1-2, with 12 bases fitting TRBD1. The CDR3 has 16 amino acids. CDR1 and CDR2 from the germline V gene are SGHDT and YYEEEE. Germline trimming cut 7 bases from V and 8 bases from J; bases unmatched to any gene: 15. The CDR3 DNA follows: TGTGCCAGCCTCACAGCCGGGACAGGGGGCGCTTGGGGCTACACCTTC. Protein product: CASLTAGTGGAWGYTF.

This clonotype was counted only a few times. The rearrangement uses TRBV2 and TRBJ2-5; 9 bases fit TRBD1. Trimming cost V 6 bases and J 0 bases; bases outside gene matches: 8. The CDR3 sequence is 16 residues long. CDR1 and CDR2 (germline): SNHLY, FYNNEI. CDR3 DNA: TGTGCCAGCAGCAGACCGGGACAGGGCAACCAAGAGACCCAGTACTTC. It translates to CASSRPGQGNQETQYF.

This chain uses TRBV18 with TRBJ1-1; no clear D gene. CDR1 and CDR2 (germline): KGHSH, LQKENI. V shed 2 bases and J shed 0 bases, with 7 bases lying between them. The CDR3 has 14 amino acids. CDR3 bases: TGTGCCAGCTCACCAGAAGTCCTGAACACTGAAGCTTTCTTT. Protein product: CASSPEVLNTEAFF.

This clonotype was observed many times. The chain has TRBV9 and TRBJ2-5, with D unresolved. Deletions cut 0 bases from V and 6 bases from J, with 15 bases between. Per germline, CDR1 SGDLS and CDR2 YYNGEE. The CDR3 covers 15 residues. CDR3 sequence (DNA): TGTGCCAGCAGCGTAGATTCTTGGGGTAGGAAGACCCAGTACTTC. Translation: CASSVDSWGRKTQYF.

This clonotype was seen repeatedly, ten times or more. The gene calls are TRBV7-9 and TRBJ1-5, with a possible D match to TRBD1 (5 bases). Germline lookup yields CDR1 SEHNR and CDR2 FQNEAQ (reference sequence). The CDR3 extends over 15 amino acids. Trimming took off 3 bases at V and 0 bases at J, with 9 bases between the two ends. CDR3 sequence reads: CASSLEGDSNQPQHF. For the CDR3, the DNA is TGTGCCAGCAGCTTGGAAGGGGATAGCAATCAGCCCCAGCATTTT.